The clone carrying this T cell receptor (beta chain) was observed at least ten times. The antigen is not known. A Clinical Activity Score of at least 3, a NOSPECS grade of at least 4 and a duration under 3 months were recorded in the ophthalmopathy patients. Thyroid ultrasound and orbital computed tomography, with clinical symptoms and serum thyroxine and TRAb, informed diagnoses. This sample stems from a study of T cells in Graves' hyperthyroidism and ophthalmopathy. RNA transcripts were the template for amplifying TCR beta CDR3 regions. When the TCR CDR3 underwent first-round RT-PCR, the HTBI primer set was used. TCRdb processed the multiplex PCR reads anew with MiXCR; each CDR3 protein has one entry. The sample holds a few hundred thousand distinct CDR3 sequences, more than 15% seen once. This CDR3 has 18 residues. Losses at the gene ends were 5 bases for V and 6 bases for J; bases not matched to a gene: 16.

Whole-study findings and limits: Ophthalmopathy was distinguished from stable hyperthyroidism by 13 V-J signatures. Blood held most thyroid clonotypes expanded above 0.001 frequency.

The receptor comes from a woman in her sixties with Graves' ophthalmopathy. The chain combines TRBV12-3 or TRBV12-4 with TRBJ2-4; 10 bases map to TRBD1. Sequenced material: blood. This CDR3 reads CASSHRGTGVMDRNIQYF. The CDR3, as DNA: TGTGCCAGCAGTCACCGAGGGACAGGGGTAATGGATAGAAACATTCAGTACTTC.